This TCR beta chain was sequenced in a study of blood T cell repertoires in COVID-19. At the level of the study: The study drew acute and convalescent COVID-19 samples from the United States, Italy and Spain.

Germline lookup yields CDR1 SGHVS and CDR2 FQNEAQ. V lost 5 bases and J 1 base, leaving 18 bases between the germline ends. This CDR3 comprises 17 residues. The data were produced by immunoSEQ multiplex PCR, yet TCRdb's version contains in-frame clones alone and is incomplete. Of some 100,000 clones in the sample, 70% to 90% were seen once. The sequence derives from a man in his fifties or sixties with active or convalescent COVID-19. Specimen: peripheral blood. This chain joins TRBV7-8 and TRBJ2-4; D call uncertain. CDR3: CASSLNSQVLAKNIQYF. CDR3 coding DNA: TGTGCCAGCAGCCTTAACTCCCAGGTCCTGGCCAAAAACATTCAGTACTTC.